The rows below give T cell receptor beta chains drawn from one sample of a study of patients and donors after allogeneic stem cell transplantation. TCRdb reprocessed the RT-PCR reads via MiXCR and lists one record per CDR3 protein. Of hundreds of thousands of distinct CDR3 sequences in the sample, about a sixth are singletons; the top ten hold less than 8.5%. The sample consisted of blood, either unsorted or a sorted T cell fraction (not recorded which). These receptor sequences come from a human donor who was either an allogeneic HSCT recipient or a stem cell or donor lymphocyte infusion donor (not recorded which). It is not recorded whose cells these are; they may come from a transplant donor. CDR3s include the opening cysteine and the closing phenylalanine or tryptophan. D genes are given only for firm matches. Where a row states a size, it is once, few, many or the class of an expanded clone; other rows omit it.

d_call cdr3_length j_call v_call clone_size cdr3_aa cdr3_nt
TRBD1 16 TRBJ1-5 TRBV5-6 many CASSLLADRGNQPQHF TGTGCCAGCAGCTTGTTGGCTGACAGGGGCAATCAGCCCCAGCATTTT
TRBD1 14 TRBJ1-2 TRBV7-2 few CASSSRQGLAGYTF TGTGCCAGCAGCTCCCGACAGGGTCTGGCGGGCTACACCTTC
NA 12 TRBJ1-2 TRBV7-2 few CASSLKEGGYTF TGTGCCAGCAGCTTAAAGGAGGGTGGCTACACCTTC
NA 18 TRBJ2-2 TRBV4-1 NA CASSQDRGRESNTGELFF TGCGCCAGCAGCCAAGATCGGGGGCGGGAGTCGAACACCGGGGAGCTGTTTTTT
NA 13 TRBJ2-7 TRBV24-1 few CATSDPGFYEQYF TGTGCCACCAGTGATCCGGGTTTTTACGAGCAGTACTTC
TRBD1 17 TRBJ2-5 TRBV7-9 NA CASSPGSGQGARETQYF TGTGCCAGCAGCCCTGGGAGTGGTCAGGGGGCGAGAGAGACCCAGTACTTC
NA 15 TRBJ1-2 TRBV27 NA CASSSRQEQYYGYTF TGTGCCAGCAGTTCAAGACAGGAGCAGTATTATGGCTACACCTTC
TRBD2 14 TRBJ2-7 TRBV9 few CASSVLAGPYEQYF TGTGCCAGCAGCGTACTAGCGGGACCCTACGAGCAGTACTTC
NA 15 TRBJ1-1 TRBV5-1 few CASSLAFRAEKNAFF TGCGCCAGCAGCTTGGCCTTCAGGGCAGAGAAGAACGCTTTCTTT
TRBD2 17 TRBJ2-3 TRBV4-1 NA CASSHPTSGRRTDTQYF TGCGCCAGCAGCCATCCCACTAGCGGGAGGCGGACAGATACGCAGTATTTT
TRBD2 16 TRBJ2-5 TRBV3-1 NA CASSQERLAGAETQYF TGTGCCAGCAGCCAAGAGAGACTAGCGGGGGCAGAGACCCAGTACTTC
TRBD2 16 TRBJ2-3 TRBV10-3 few CAISPQTSGRRDTQYF TGTGCCATCAGTCCCCAGACTAGCGGGAGGAGAGATACGCAGTATTTT
TRBD2 17 TRBJ2-3 TRBV11-2 NA CASSGGLAGAFTDTQYF TGTGCCAGCAGCGGGGGACTAGCGGGGGCCTTCACAGATACGCAGTATTTT
NA 13 TRBJ2-7 TRBV12-3/TRBV12-4 many CASSFEGPGALDF TGTGCCAGCAGTTTCGAGGGTCCGGGGGCTCTGGACTTC
NA 18 TRBJ2-7 TRBV11-2 NA CASSFPRAGGIGKGEQYF TGTGCCAGCAGCTTTCCCCGGGCCGGCGGGATTGGAAAAGGCGAGCAGTACTTC
TRBD2 18 TRBJ2-7 TRBV11-1 NA CASSRTSGRPTTSYEQYF TGTGCCAGCAGCAGGACTAGCGGGAGGCCGACTACCTCCTACGAGCAGTACTTC
NA 16 TRBJ1-6 TRBV30 few CAWSQTQGSYNSPLHF TGTGCCTGGAGTCAGACACAGGGATCCTATAATTCACCCCTCCACTTT
NA 15 TRBJ1-1 TRBV19 NA CASSIPPGPNTEAFF TGTGCCAGTAGTATACCCCCGGGGCCGAACACTGAAGCTTTCTTT
NA 13 TRBJ2-1 TRBV12-3/TRBV12-4 many CASSWDSPDEQFF TGTGCCAGCAGTTGGGACTCCCCCGATGAGCAGTTCTTC
TRBD1 15 TRBJ2-7 TRBV11-3 NA CASRPGTGIYNEQYF TGTGCCAGCAGACCTGGGACAGGGATTTATAACGAGCAGTACTTC
NA 12 TRBJ1-2 TRBV10-3 NA CAISARGLGYTF TGTGCCATCAGTGCTCGAGGGCTCGGCTACACCTTC
TRBD2 15 TRBJ2-7 TRBV7-2 NA CASSLTAGGQNEQYF TGTGCCAGCAGCTTAACGGCGGGGGGGCAGAACGAGCAGTACTTC
NA 16 TRBJ2-7 TRBV5-1 few CASSPGARTGAYEQYF TGCGCCAGCAGCCCCGGAGCCCGAACAGGCGCCTACGAGCAGTACTTC
NA 14 TRBJ1-1 TRBV4-1 few CASSHRRGDTEAFF TGCGCCAGCAGCCACCGACGGGGAGACACTGAAGCTTTCTTT
TRBD2 18 TRBJ2-1 TRBV6-5 few CASSYLNQLAVTYNEQFF TGTGCCAGCAGTTACCTCAACCAACTAGCGGTGACCTACAATGAGCAGTTCTTC
NA 13 TRBJ1-2 TRBV6-1 NA CASRRGDFYGYTF TGTGCCAGCAGGCGGGGAGATTTCTATGGCTACACCTTC
TRBD2 15 TRBJ2-2 TRBV20-1 NA CSARDTAGGVGELFF TGCAGTGCTAGAGACACGGCGGGGGGCGTCGGGGAGCTGTTTTTT
NA 14 TRBJ1-5 TRBV7-9 few CASSLYDSNQPQHF TGTGCCAGCAGCTTATACGATAGCAATCAGCCCCAGCATTTT
TRBD1 14 TRBJ2-7 TRBV6-1 NA CASSEGRQGDEQYF TGTGCCAGCAGTGAAGGGCGGCAGGGGGACGAGCAGTACTTC
NA 16 TRBJ2-1 TRBV7-7 few CASSLAAGALGNEQFF TGTGCTAGCAGCTTAGCGGCCGGGGCCCTGGGGAATGAGCAGTTCTTC
TRBD2 15 TRBJ2-3 TRBV6-1 NA CASSETAGGPPTQYF TGTGCCAGCAGTGAAACAGCGGGAGGACCACCGACGCAGTATTTT
NA 15 TRBJ1-3 TRBV25-1 NA CASSEFGVSGNTIYF TGTGCCAGCAGTGAATTCGGGGTCTCTGGAAACACCATATATTTT
NA 13 TRBJ2-1 TRBV11-3 few CASSFTTSNEQFF TGTGCCAGCAGCTTCACCACCTCCAATGAGCAGTTCTTC
NA 15 TRBJ1-5 TRBV4-1 NA CASSQASDLSRPQHF TGCGCCAGCAGCCAGGCCTCAGATTTAAGCCGGCCCCAGCATTTT
NA 14 TRBJ1-1 TRBV20-1 few CSAPGPLGNTEAFF TGCAGTGCTCCCGGGCCACTCGGGAACACTGAAGCTTTCTTT
TRBD1 15 TRBJ2-4 TRBV12-3/TRBV12-4 many CASSHKGTGKNIQYF TGTGCCAGCAGTCATAAAGGGACAGGGAAAAACATTCAGTACTTC
NA 17 TRBJ1-4 TRBV5-1 NA CASSLVGGGITNEKLFF TGCGCCAGCAGCTTGGTCGGGGGAGGAATAACTAATGAAAAACTGTTTTTT
NA 15 TRBJ1-5 TRBV15 few CATSRDGADNQPQHF TGTGCCACCAGCAGAGATGGGGCAGACAATCAGCCCCAGCATTTT
NA 20 TRBJ2-1 TRBV11-2 NA CASSLSPGTTPTSSYNEQFF TGTGCCAGCAGCTTAAGCCCCGGGACAACACCTACGAGCTCCTACAATGAGCAGTTCTTC
NA 13 TRBJ1-2 TRBV20-1 NA CSARDQLEIGYTF TGCAGTGCTAGAGATCAATTAGAAATTGGCTACACCTTC
NA 14 TRBJ2-7 TRBV4-2 NA CASSQLTGSYEQYF TGTGCCAGCAGCCAGCTAACAGGGTCCTACGAGCAGTACTTC
TRBD2 17 TRBJ2-7 TRBV7-6 NA CASSLTSAGGTSYEQYF TGTGCCAGCAGCTTAACCTCAGCGGGAGGGACCTCCTACGAGCAGTACTTC
TRBD2 17 TRBJ2-1 TRBV5-1 few CASSFGLAGGPANEQFF TGCGCCAGCAGCTTCGGACTAGCGGGAGGGCCGGCCAATGAGCAGTTCTTC
TRBD1 20 TRBJ1-5 TRBV3-1 NA CASSQLQPGQGPAGNQPQHF TGTGCCAGCAGCCAACTCCAACCGGGACAGGGCCCCGCCGGCAATCAGCCCCAGCATTTT
NA 15 TRBJ1-2 TRBV12-3/TRBV12-4 few CASSSGGRRVYGYTF TGTGCCAGCAGTTCAGGCGGCAGGAGGGTCTATGGCTACACCTTC
NA 14 TRBJ1-2 TRBV5-1 few CASSSTVNQPGYTF TGCGCCAGCAGCTCGACAGTGAACCAACCTGGCTACACCTTC
NA 14 TRBJ1-5 TRBV20-1 NA CSARRSRMDQPQHF TGCAGTGCTAGGAGGTCCAGGATGGATCAGCCCCAGCATTTT